The clone carrying this T cell receptor (beta chain) has more than one count but fewer than ten. Its antigen remains unidentified. TCR beta CDR3 regions were amplified from RNA transcripts. With the HTBI primer set, the TCR CDR3 went through a first round of RT-PCR. TCRdb analysed the multiplex PCR reads with MiXCR anew, one entry per CDR3 protein. Of around 800,000 distinct CDR3 sequences in the sample, over 35% were seen once. Trimming cost V 2 bases and J 6 bases; bases outside gene matches: 11. This CDR3 contains 17 residues. Germline V gives CDR1 LNHDA, CDR2 SQIVND (reference sequence). The data stem from a study of T cells in Graves' hyperthyroidism and ophthalmopathy. Overall study results and limits: In the blood, most expanded thyroid clonotypes above 0.001 appeared as well.

The study defined stable Graves' hyperthyroidism as no ophthalmopathy progression within 18 months. Fresh peripheral blood, approximately 10 ml, was the source of the PBMCs. Sequencing was performed on blood. The J gene is TRBJ1-5, the V gene TRBV19; 9 positions agree with TRBD1. The clonotype originates from a man aged 18 to 30 with Graves' hyperthyroidism. CDR3 sequence (DNA): TGTGCCAGTAGTATACCCCCGGTGGGACAGGGAGGTCAGCCCCAGCATTTT. This codes for CASSIPPVGQGGQPQHF. The full variable domain, in which reference TRBV19 and TRBJ1-5 provide the parts outside the CDR3, is DGGITQSPKYLFRKEGQNVTLSCEQNLNHDAMYWYRQDPGQGLRLIYYSQIVNDFQKGDIAEGYSVSREKKESFPLTVTSAQKNPTAFYLCASSIPPVGQGGQPQHFGDGTRLSIL.